This T cell receptor (beta chain) stems from a study of Graves' ophthalmopathy and Graves' hyperthyroidism. Study-level results: Also, most clonotypes expanded in the thyroid above 0.001 frequency appeared in blood. The model's ophthalmopathy progression predictions had approximately 65% sensitivity and 72.22% specificity.

In the case of this clonotype: Its antigen is not known.

V was pared by 0 bases and J by 3 bases, with 11 bases between. The CDR3 contains 14 residues. Germline CDR1 and CDR2: DFQATT and SNEGSKA (reference sequence). Moderately to severely active ophthalmopathy under 3 months, CAS at least 3, NOSPECS at least 4. TCR beta CDR3 amplification used RNA transcripts. The authors performed first-round RT-PCR with HTBI primers and then a second-round multiplex PCR. TCRdb reanalysed the multiplex PCR reads using MiXCR and keeps one entry per CDR3 protein. Of about 640,000 distinct CDR3 sequences listed, over 40% are singletons. The rearrangement links TRBV20-1 to TRBJ1-1; the D gene is possibly TRBD1 (5 bases). The sample was peripheral blood. This clonotype was obtained from an adult man with Graves' ophthalmopathy. The CDR3 DNA sequence: TGCAGTGCTAGAGATGGGGGGATGGACACTGAAGCTTTCTTT. Protein product: CSARDGGMDTEAFF.